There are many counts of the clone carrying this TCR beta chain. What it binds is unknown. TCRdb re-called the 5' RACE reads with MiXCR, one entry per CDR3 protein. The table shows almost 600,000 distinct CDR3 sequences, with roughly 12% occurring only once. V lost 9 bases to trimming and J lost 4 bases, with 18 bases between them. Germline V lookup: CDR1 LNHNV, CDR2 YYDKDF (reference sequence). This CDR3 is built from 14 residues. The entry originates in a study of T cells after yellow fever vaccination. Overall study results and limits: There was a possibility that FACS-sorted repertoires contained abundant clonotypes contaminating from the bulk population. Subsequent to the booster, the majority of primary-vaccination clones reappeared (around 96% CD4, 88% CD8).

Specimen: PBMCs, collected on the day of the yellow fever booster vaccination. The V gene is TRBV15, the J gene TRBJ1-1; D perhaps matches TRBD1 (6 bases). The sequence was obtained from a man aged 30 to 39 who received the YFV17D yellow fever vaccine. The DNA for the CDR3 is TGTGCCACTCGGGACACCCGGGGGGCCACTGAAGCTTTCTTT. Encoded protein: CATRDTRGATEAFF.